The rows below give T cell receptor beta chains drawn from one sample of a study of blood T cells in healthy people across ages. TCRdb used MiXCR to reprocess the 5' RACE reads, holding one entry per CDR3 protein. The sample shows some 1,000,000 distinct CDR3 sequences, roughly a quarter of them seen only once. This sample was shared with a second study, whose subject was T cells of mothers and their children.

Material: blood. Receptors originate from a girl aged 2 to 9 in good health. CDR3s include the opening cysteine and the closing phenylalanine or tryptophan. D genes are given only for firm matches. Rows give clone size only sometimes, using once, few, many, or a class for an expanded clone.

J gene,D gene,clone size,V gene,CDR3 DNA,CDR3 protein
TRBJ2-6,-,few,TRBV6-1,TGTGCCAGCAGCTCAGCCGGTTCTGGGGCCAACGTCCTGACTTTC,CASSSAGSGANVLTF
TRBJ2-7,-,-,TRBV7-9,TGTGCCAGCAGTTCAACGGGCCAGCCTGTGGGGCAAGAGCAGTACTTC,CASSSTGQPVGQEQYF
TRBJ2-1,-,few,TRBV9,TGTGCCAGCAGCGTAAACGCTGAGCAGTTCTTC,CASSVNAEQFF
TRBJ2-2,-,-,TRBV2,TGTGCCAGTTGCGGGGCGCGGGGACAGACCGGGGAGCTGTTTTTT,CASCGARGQTGELFF
TRBJ1-2,-,few,TRBV29-1,TGCAGCGTTGTTAGGGTGATGCGGAGGGACGATGGCTACACCTTC,CSVVRVMRRDDGYTF
TRBJ2-1,-,-,TRBV7-6,TGTGCCAGCAGCGGATATCAAGGGAATGAGCAGTTCTTC,CASSGYQGNEQFF
TRBJ1-2,-,few,TRBV12-3/TRBV12-4,TGTGCCAGCAGCGCGACAGGTGGAATTTATGGCTACACCTTC,CASSATGGIYGYTF
TRBJ1-2,-,few,TRBV12-3/TRBV12-4,TGTGCCAGCAGTTTGGGGGGGGGCGCGAGCTATGGCTACACCTTC,CASSLGGGASYGYTF
TRBJ1-2,-,-,TRBV27,TGTGCCAGCAGGTTGGGAGATATCCCGTCTGGTGGCTACACCTTC,CASRLGDIPSGGYTF
TRBJ2-7,-,few,TRBV7-6,TGTGCCAGCAGCTTAGTGGCAGCTGGGTACGAGCAGTACTTC,CASSLVAAGYEQYF
TRBJ2-7,-,-,TRBV29-1,TGCAGCGTTGAATCCAGCGAGTACGAGCAGTACTTC,CSVESSEYEQYF
TRBJ2-1,TRBD2,-,TRBV29-1,TGCAGCGTTGATACTAGCGGGAGTGAGCAGTTCTTC,CSVDTSGSEQFF
TRBJ2-1,TRBD2,-,TRBV18,TGTGCCAGCTCACCACACGTAGCGGGAAGCTCCTACAATGAGCAGTTCTTC,CASSPHVAGSSYNEQFF
TRBJ2-4,-,-,TRBV7-9,TGTGCCAGCAGCCCCCGGGTATTAAACATTCAGTACTTC,CASSPRVLNIQYF
TRBJ2-5,TRBD1,-,TRBV9,TGTGCCAGCAGCGCGGGACAGCGCGCCCAAGAGACCCAGTACTTC,CASSAGQRAQETQYF
TRBJ2-5,-,-,TRBV29-1,TGCAGCGTTGCGTGGGAGCTTTTGGGAGAGACCCAGTACTTC,CSVAWELLGETQYF
TRBJ1-2,TRBD1,-,TRBV7-9,TGTGCCAGCAGCTACCCGGACAGGGTTGGGTATGGCTACACCTTC,CASSYPDRVGYGYTF
TRBJ2-3,-,-,TRBV6-1,TGTGCCAGCCGTACCGGGACCCTCAACCCAGATACGCAGTATTTT,CASRTGTLNPDTQYF
TRBJ2-5,TRBD2,-,TRBV20-1,TGCAGTGCGACACTAGCGGGGGGGCGTGGGACCCAGTACTTC,CSATLAGGRGTQYF
TRBJ2-5,-,many,TRBV5-5,TGTGCCAGCAGCTCCGCACCTCGGGGGGCCCAAGAGACCCAGTACTTC,CASSSAPRGAQETQYF
TRBJ2-7,-,-,TRBV4-1,TGCGCCAGCAGCCAAGATGGTCAGGGGAGAACCTACGAGCAGTACTTC,CASSQDGQGRTYEQYF
TRBJ2-7,TRBD2,-,TRBV5-1,TGCGCCAGCAGCTTCGTGAGCGGGGGTCAGAGTTCCTACGAGCAGTACTTC,CASSFVSGGQSSYEQYF
TRBJ2-7,-,-,TRBV20-1,TGCAGTGCTAGAAAGAGGGACGAGCAGTACTTC,CSARKRDEQYF
TRBJ2-4,-,few,TRBV28,TGTGCCAGCAGTATCCTTCCGGGCGGAGCCAAAAACATTCAGTACTTC,CASSILPGGAKNIQYF
TRBJ1-5,-,few,TRBV7-2,TGTGCCAGCAGCTTAAGCCAGGGAGGAGGCCAGCCCCAGCATTTT,CASSLSQGGGQPQHF
TRBJ1-1,-,-,TRBV7-9,TGTGCCAGCAAAACCATCCTTCAACCAAGGGAGAACACTGAAGCTTTCTTT,CASKTILQPRENTEAFF
TRBJ1-2,-,once,TRBV28,TGTGCCAGCACCCTAACTCAGGGGCCCTATGGCTACACCTTC,CASTLTQGPYGYTF
TRBJ2-1,-,few,TRBV12-5,TGTGCTAGTGGTTTCGGTCAGGGGAGTATCAATGAGCAGTTCTTC,CASGFGQGSINEQFF
TRBJ2-5,-,few,TRBV28,-,CASSWGRGTFF
TRBJ1-4,-,-,TRBV2,TGTGCCAGCAGTGGGACAGCCTCTAATGAAAAACTGTTTTTT,CASSGTASNEKLFF
TRBJ2-7,-,-,TRBV3-1,TGTGCCAGCAGCCAAGAGAGGTACAGGGTGGACGAGCAGTACTTC,CASSQERYRVDEQYF
TRBJ2-1,-,few,TRBV13,TGTGCCAGCAGCGATTCCCTGTCAGCTCCTTACAATGAGCAGTTCTTC,CASSDSLSAPYNEQFF
TRBJ1-1,-,-,TRBV10-3,TGTGCCGCAGCGGCAATGGGGAACACTGAAGCTTTCTTT,CAAAAMGNTEAFF
TRBJ1-1,TRBD1,once,TRBV7-9,TGTGCCAGCAGCCCAGGAAACAGGGGGTTCACTGAAGCTTTCTTT,CASSPGNRGFTEAFF
TRBJ2-1,-,few,TRBV3-1,TGTGCCAGCAGCCAAGATAGCGGACCCAACAATGAGCAGTTCTTC,CASSQDSGPNNEQFF
TRBJ2-1,-,-,TRBV27,TGTGCCAGCAGTTTGGGCAGCCATGAGCAGTTCTTC,CASSLGSHEQFF